This note documents a single T cell receptor beta chain sequence. TCRdb keeps only in-frame clones here, not all; method: immunoSEQ multiplex PCR. The table records roughly 250,000 clones, around 87% of them present only once. The V gene's germline CDR1 is SQVTM and CDR2 ANQGSEA. There are 15 residues in the CDR3. J lost 7 bases, V lost 3 bases, and 13 bases had no gene match. The data belong to a study of blood T cell repertoires in COVID-19. Across the study: Sample material is recorded as cDNA or gDNA derived from T cells, B-cell-depleted T cells, or PBMCs.

The clonotype was recovered from a woman aged 50 to 60 with acute or convalescent COVID-19. The chain links TRBV29-1 to TRBJ1-2; 8 positions agree with TRBD1. The sequenced sample was peripheral blood. The CDR3 coding sequence is TGCAGCGTTGAGGGGTGGTGGCAGGGGGCATTTGGCTACACCTTC. As protein: CSVEGWWQGAFGYTF.